The entry below gives a single T cell receptor (beta chain) sequence along with its context. This sample was taken from a study of T-cell reconstitution after alpha-beta-depleted transplantation in children. Unique molecular identifiers were used in preparing the TCRbeta library. TCRdb analysed the PCR reads with MiXCR anew, one entry per CDR3 protein. The repertoire holds 450,000 to 600,000 distinct CDR3 sequences, with 15% to 20% as singletons. With V trimmed by 0 bases and J by 4 bases, 6 bases remained unmatched. The CDR3 contains 16 residues. CDR1 and CDR2 (germline): SGHRS, YFSETQ. This sample comprised PBMCs from the stem cell graft donor, obtained from the stem cell graft. The chain combines TRBV5-1 with TRBJ2-5; 10 bases align to TRBD1. The source of this sequence is a human donor who donated a stem cell graft to a child with acute lymphoblastic leukemia. The CDR3 DNA reads TGCGCCAGCAGCTTGGGACAGGGGGCTTTGGGAGAGACCCAGTACTTC. Residues: CASSLGQGALGETQYF.